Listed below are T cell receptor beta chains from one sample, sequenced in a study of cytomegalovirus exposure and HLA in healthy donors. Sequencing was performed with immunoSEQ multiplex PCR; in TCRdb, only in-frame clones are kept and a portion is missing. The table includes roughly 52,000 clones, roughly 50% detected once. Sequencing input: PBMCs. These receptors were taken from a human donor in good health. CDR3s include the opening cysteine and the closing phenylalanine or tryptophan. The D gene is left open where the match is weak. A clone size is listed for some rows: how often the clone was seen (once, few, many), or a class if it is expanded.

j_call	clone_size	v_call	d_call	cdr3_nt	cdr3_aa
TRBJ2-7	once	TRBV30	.	TGTGCCCGTGGACTGTCCTACGAGCAGTACTTC	CARGLSYEQYF
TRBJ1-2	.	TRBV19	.	TGTGCCAGTAGTATAGAGGCAGGGGTCTATGGCTACACCTTC	CASSIEAGVYGYTF
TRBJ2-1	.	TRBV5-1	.	TGCGCCAGCAGCAGGGGCGGTGAGCAGTTCTTC	CASSRGGEQFF
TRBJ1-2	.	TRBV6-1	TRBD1	TGTGCCAGCAGTGCTGGACAGGCTCCCTATGGCTACACCTTC	CASSAGQAPYGYTF
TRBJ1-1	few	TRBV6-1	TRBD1	TGTGCCAGCAGCGGAAGACAGGGGGCGAACACTGAAGCTTTCTTT	CASSGRQGANTEAFF
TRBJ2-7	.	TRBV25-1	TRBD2	TGTGCCAGTCGGGGGGCCTACGAGCAGTACTTC	CASRGAYEQYF
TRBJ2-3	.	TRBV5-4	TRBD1	TGTGCCAGCAGCTTGGACAGGGGCGTTACAGATACGCAGTATTTT	CASSLDRGVTDTQYF
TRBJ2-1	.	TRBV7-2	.	TGTGCCAGCAGAGTTGACACTTACAATGAGCAGTTCTTC	CASRVDTYNEQFF
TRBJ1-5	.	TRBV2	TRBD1	TGTGCCAGCAGTGGGGACAGGGGCCTCAATCAGCCCCAGCATTTT	CASSGDRGLNQPQHF
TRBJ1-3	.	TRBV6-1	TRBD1	TGTGCCAGCAGTCGAACCACAGGGGTTGGAAACACCATATATTTT	CASSRTTGVGNTIYF
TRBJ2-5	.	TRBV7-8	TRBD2	TGTGCCAGCAGCAAACGACTAGCGGAGACCCAGTACTTC	CASSKRLAETQYF
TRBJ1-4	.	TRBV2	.	TGTGCCAGCAGCCCAGGGTTAACTAATGAAAAACTGTTTTTT	CASSPGLTNEKLFF